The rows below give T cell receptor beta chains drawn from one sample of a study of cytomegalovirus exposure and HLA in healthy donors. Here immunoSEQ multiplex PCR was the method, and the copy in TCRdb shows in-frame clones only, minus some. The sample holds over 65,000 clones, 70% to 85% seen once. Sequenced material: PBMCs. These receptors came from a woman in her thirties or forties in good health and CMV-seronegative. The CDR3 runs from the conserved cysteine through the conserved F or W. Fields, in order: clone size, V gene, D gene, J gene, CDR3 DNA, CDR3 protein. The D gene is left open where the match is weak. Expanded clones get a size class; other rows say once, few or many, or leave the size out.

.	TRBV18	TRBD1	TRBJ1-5	TGTGCCAGCTCACCACCAGGAACAGGGGGGAAAAATCAGCCCCAGCATTTT	CASSPPGTGGKNQPQHF
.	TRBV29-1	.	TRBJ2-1	TGCAGCGTTCGACTCGGGGGGCCATACAATGAGCAGTTCTTC	CSVRLGGPYNEQFF
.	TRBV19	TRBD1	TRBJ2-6	TGTGCCAGTAGTATACCGACAGGGGGCTCTGGGGCCAACGTCCTGACTTTC	CASSIPTGGSGANVLTF
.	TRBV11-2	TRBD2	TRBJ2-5	TGTGCCAGCAGCTTAGACCTACCCTCACTAGCGGGGGGGCAAGAGACCCAGTACTTC	CASSLDLPSLAGGQETQYF
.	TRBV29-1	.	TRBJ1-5	TGCAGCGTCTCATCCGGGGGGGGGCAGGATCAGCCCCAGCATTTT	CSVSSGGGQDQPQHF
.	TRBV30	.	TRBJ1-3	TGTGCCTGGAGCCGCGACAGTTTCTCTGGAAACACCATATATTTT	CAWSRDSFSGNTIYF
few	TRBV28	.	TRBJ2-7	TGTGCCAGCAGTTCCTTGTTCGGGGGTGGGATCTACGAGCAGTACTTC	CASSSLFGGGIYEQYF
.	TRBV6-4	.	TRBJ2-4	TGTGCCAGCATGAGAAACATTCAGTACTTC	CASMRNIQYF
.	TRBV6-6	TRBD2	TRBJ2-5	TGTGCCAGCAGTTACTCGCCCAGCGGGGCAGAGACCCAGTACTTC	CASSYSPSGAETQYF
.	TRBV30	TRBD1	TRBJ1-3	TGTGCCTGTACAGGGGGCGGAAACACCATATATTTT	CACTGGGNTIYF
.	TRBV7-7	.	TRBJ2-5	TGTGCCAGCAGCCCCTTGGCTACCACAGGCGGGACCCAGTACTTC	CASSPLATTGGTQYF
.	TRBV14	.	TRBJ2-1	TGTGCCAGCAGCCAACTCTACAATGAGCAGTTCTTC	CASSQLYNEQFF
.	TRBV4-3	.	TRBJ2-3	TGCGCCAGCAGCCAAGTGGTATTGACCGAGGAGCCGACCACAGATACGCAGTATTTT	CASSQVVLTEEPTTDTQYF
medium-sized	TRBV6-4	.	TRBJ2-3	TGTGCCAGCAGTGCGGGGTCCAGCACAGATACGCAGTATTTT	CASSAGSSTDTQYF
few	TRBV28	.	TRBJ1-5	TGTGCCAGCAGTTTAAGGGCAGGGGTGGTCCAGCCCCAGCATTTT	CASSLRAGVVQPQHF